This T cell receptor beta chain was sequenced during a study of T-cell memory formation after mild COVID-19. Study-wide results and limits: Second-wave clones peaking on day 37 lacked confirmed SARS-CoV-2 specificity.

The CDR3 spans 16 residues. V lost 4 bases to trimming and J lost 4 bases, with 18 bases between them. Germline CDR1 and CDR2: LGHNA and YSLEER. A word on this clonotype: As yet, its antigen is unknown.

Constant-segment primers and 5'RACE yielded cDNA libraries for TCR alpha and TCR beta, each carrying sample barcodes and UMIs. TCRdb fed the 5' RACE reads into MiXCR, producing one record per CDR3 protein. In the table there are over 70,000 distinct CDR3 sequences, more than 13% of which are singletons. The V call is TRBV4-3, the J call TRBJ2-3, with D perhaps matching TRBD1 or TRBD2 (6 bases each). The sequence was collected from a man aged 18 to 29 who had mild COVID-19 (a few samples of this study predate the infection). Cell type and time point are not known. The source material was PBMCs or a T cell subset sorted from them (not recorded which). The CDR3 reads CASSPGDSSFSDTQYF. For the CDR3, the DNA is TGCGCCAGCAGCCCAGGGGACTCAAGTTTCTCAGATACGCAGTATTTT.